This T cell receptor (beta chain) appears in the sequencing data of a study of metastatic and nonmetastatic thyroid tumors. Study background: Both malignant and benign thyroid patients supplied peripheral blood and tumor or nodule tissue samples, across which the repertoires of these patients were then compared.

Notes on the study in general: Across blood and tumor, TCR beta diversity in malignant thyroid tumors was reportedly significantly higher than in benign nodules.

This CDR3 is built from 13 residues. The ends lost 0 bases at V and 17 bases at J; junction bases unmatched: 7. The germline gives CDR1 MNHEY, CDR2 SMNVEV (reference sequence). This clone was counted a few times. As yet, its antigen is unknown. Each patient came to thyroid surgery without any prior treatment (of any kind). TCRdb used MiXCR to call clones anew from the PCR reads. The sample consists of some 20,000 clones, 35% to 40% of them appearing once. Material: tumor tissue. This chain uses TRBV27 with TRBJ2-6, with 7 bases identical to TRBD1. The clonotype originates from a female donor with papillary thyroid cancer or a benign thyroid nodule (not recorded which). Some clones in this sample may be carry-over from other donors' samples. CDR3 in DNA: TGTGCCAGCAGTTTATCGGGGACAGAGGCCTTGACTTTC. Amino acids: CASSLSGTEALTF.